Each of the 28 T cell receptor beta chains below was sequenced from the same sample in a study of blood T cell repertoires in COVID-19. The assay was immunoSEQ multiplex PCR, and TCRdb's table has in-frame clones only and misses some. This sample carries approximately 220,000 clones, over 75% of them seen once, and the ten largest clones take about 4.8%. Sequenced input: peripheral blood. Receptor source: a man aged 50-59 years with acute or convalescent COVID-19.

The chain has TRBV5-4 and TRBJ2-7, with D possibly matching TRBD1 (7 bases). The CDR3 sequence is 19 residues long. Trimming stripped 4 bases from V and 2 bases from J, with 28 bases between. Germline V CDR1 and CDR2: SGHNT, YYREEE (reference sequence). The CDR3 nucleotides read TGTGCCAGCAGCAGCTTGGGGGGACAGTCCCGACACTCGACCTACGAGCAGTACTTC. Protein product: CASSSLGGQSRHSTYEQYF.

The V and J genes are TRBV19 and TRBJ2-3; 7 bases map to TRBD2. Germline trimming cut 6 bases from V and 2 bases from J; bases unmatched to any gene: 14. The CDR3 consists of 17 residues. Germline V gives CDR1 LNHDA, CDR2 SQIVND (reference sequence). CDR3 region: CASSPTRGGGPTDTQYF. The CDR3 bases are TGTGCCAGTAGCCCAACTAGGGGCGGGGGTCCCACAGATACGCAGTATTTT.

This chain links TRBV7-9 with TRBJ1-4; 7 nucleotides line up with TRBD1. This CDR3 is 14 amino acids long. The germline CDR1 and CDR2 sequences are SEHNR and FQNEAQ (reference sequence). The V segment lost 1 base and the J segment 8 bases; nucleotides outside the gene matches: 4. The CDR3 sequence is CASSLGQGQEKLFF. The CDR3 DNA sequence: TGTGCCAGCAGCTTAGGACAGGGTCAGGAAAAACTGTTTTTT.

This clone has a handful of counts. This chain links TRBV6-2 or TRBV6-3 with TRBJ1-6, with 9 bases identical to TRBD1. This CDR3 has 19 residues. J gave up 0 bases and V 4 bases, and 10 bases lay outside the gene matches. Germline CDR1 is MNHEY and CDR2 is SVGEGT. The CDR3 nucleotides are TGTGCCAGCAGTTCCCCCGGGACAGGGACTAGCTCCTATAATTCACCCCTCCACTTT. This sequence encodes CASSSPGTGTSSYNSPLHF.

The genes are TRBV5-4 and TRBJ2-1; D is uncertain. Looked up from germline, CDR1 is SGHNT and CDR2 is YYREEE (reference sequence). There are 13 residues in the CDR3. V lost 0 bases to trimming and J lost 9 bases, with 10 bases between them. CDR3 in amino acids: CASSLDPPGEQFF. CDR3 in DNA: TGTGCCAGCAGCTTGGACCCGCCGGGTGAGCAGTTCTTC.

This CDR3 is CASSYDSGQNNEQFF. DNA of the CDR3: TGTGCCAGCAGTTACGATTCGGGACAAAACAATGAGCAGTTCTTC. This chain connects TRBV6-5 to TRBJ2-1, with D tentatively TRBD1 (6 bases). V lost 2 bases, J lost 5 bases, and 13 bases lay in between. CDR1 is MNHEY, CDR2 SVGAGI, per germline. The CDR3 extends over 15 amino acids.

The CDR3 sequence: CASRPGTGNTGELFF. CDR3 in DNA: TGTGCCAGCCGGCCCGGGACAGGAAACACCGGGGAGCTGTTTTTT. The rearrangement uses TRBV6-5 and TRBJ2-2, with 8 bases fitting TRBD1. Germline CDR1 is MNHEY and CDR2 is SVGAGI. Trimming at V came to 8 bases and at J to 2 bases, leaving 7 bases not matched to a gene. There are 15 residues in the CDR3.

The gene calls are TRBV11-2 and TRBJ2-1; 9 bases line up with TRBD1. V lost 5 bases and J lost 1; bases outside the gene matches: 3. CDR3 length: 15 amino acids. From germline, CDR1 is SGHAT and CDR2 FQNNGV. The DNA for the CDR3 is TGTGCCAGCAGCGGAGGGACAGGGTCCTACAATGAGCAGTTCTTC. This codes for CASSGGTGSYNEQFF.

The gene calls are TRBV7-6 and TRBJ1-6, with a weak D call TRBD1 (6 bases). Germline CDR1 is SGHVS and CDR2 is FNYEAQ. CDR3 size: 17 residues. Trimming pared 5 bases from V and 7 bases from J, leaving 21 bases between. Written as DNA, the CDR3 is TGTGCCAGCAGCCCACAAGATACAGGGTTTAGCAATTCACCCCTCCACTTT. The encoded protein is CASSPQDTGFSNSPLHF.

This clone has a single count. The chain is built from TRBV20-1 and TRBJ1-4; no definite D call. V was trimmed by 5 bases and J by 3 bases, leaving 4 bases between them. The CDR3 contains 11 residues. Germline V gene lookup returns CDR1 DFQATT and CDR2 SNEGSKA (reference sequence). CDR3 nucleotide sequence: TGCAGTGCTCGGGCTAATGAAAAACTGTTTTTT. Amino acids: CSARANEKLFF.

This chain uses TRBV7-9 with TRBJ1-4; 12 bases agree with TRBD1. This CDR3 comprises 15 residues. J gave up 12 bases and V 3 bases, and 8 bases lay outside the gene matches. Germline CDR1 reads SEHNR; CDR2 reads FQNEAQ (reference sequence). The CDR3 protein is CASSFTGDRGRELFF. For the CDR3, the DNA is TGTGCCAGCAGCTTCACAGGGGACAGGGGGCGAGAACTGTTTTTT.

V is TRBV5-5 and J is TRBJ2-7; D is ambiguous. The CDR3 contains 13 residues. V gave up 4 bases and J gave up 3 bases, with 11 bases separating them. The germline CDR1 and CDR2 sequences are SGHKS and YYEKEE (reference sequence). CDR3 sequence reads: CASSATVNYEQYF. The CDR3, as DNA: TGTGCCAGCAGCGCTACAGTGAACTACGAGCAGTACTTC. The full variable domain, its missing parts supplied by reference TRBV5-5 and TRBJ2-7, is DAGVTQSPTHLIKTRGQQVTLRCSPISGHKSVSWYQQVLGQGPQFIFQYYEKEERGRGNFPDRFSARQFPNYSSELNVNALLLGDSALYLCASSATVNYEQYFGPGTRLTVT.

This clone has just a few counts. V is TRBV9 and J is TRBJ1-2; D perhaps matches TRBD1 (6 bases). The germline CDR1 and CDR2 sequences are SGDLS and YYNGEE. Trimming pared 4 bases from V and 3 bases from J, leaving 22 bases between. The CDR3 consists of 17 residues. As DNA, the CDR3 is TGTGCCAGCAGCCCAGGGCCAAACAGGGTGCGCGACTATGGCTACACCTTC. Protein sequence: CASSPGPNRVRDYGYTF.

This chain uses TRBV24-1 with TRBJ2-1, with TRBD1 identical over 10 bases. The CDR3 length is 16 residues. The V segment lost 2 bases and the J segment 4 bases; nucleotides outside the gene matches: 4. Germline V gene lookup returns CDR1 KGHDR and CDR2 SFDVKD. CDR3 sequence reads: CATSDSGQGSYNEQFF. DNA of the CDR3: TGTGCCACCAGTGATTCGGGACAGGGGTCATACAATGAGCAGTTCTTC.

The chain couples TRBV9 to TRBJ2-1; TRBD1 might be the D (6 bases). V was cut by 3 bases and J by 0 bases, with 10 bases left in between. This CDR3 is built from 15 residues. Germline CDR1 and CDR2: SGDLS and YYNGEE. CDR3: CASSATGSSYNEQFF. CDR3 nucleotide sequence: TGTGCCAGCAGCGCCACAGGGAGCTCCTACAATGAGCAGTTCTTC.

V is TRBV5-1 and J is TRBJ2-7, with 7 bases identical to TRBD1. CDR1 SGHRS and CDR2 YFSETQ come from the germline V gene. CDR3 length equals 14 residues. With V trimmed by 3 bases and J by 2 bases, 5 bases remained unmatched. The CDR3 sequence is CASSSGQEPYEQYF. CDR3 DNA: TGCGCCAGCAGCTCCGGACAGGAACCCTACGAGCAGTACTTC.

This clone was recorded once. The gene calls are TRBV7-2 and TRBJ1-5; D perhaps matches TRBD1 (6 bases). V was shortened by 3 bases and J by 4 bases, with 13 bases between the two germline ends. Germline CDR1 reads SGHTA; CDR2 reads FQGNSA. CDR3 length equals 15 residues. CDR3 in amino acids: CASSLVYGQNQPQHF. In DNA, the CDR3 is TGTGCCAGCAGCTTGGTCTACGGACAGAATCAGCCCCAGCATTTT.

About this clone itself: This specimen includes other DNA sequences encoding the same CDR3. This chain links TRBV6-5 with TRBJ2-7; D is possibly TRBD1 (6 bases). The CDR3 is 11 amino acids. V shed 4 bases and J shed 7 bases, with 8 bases lying between them. CDR1 is MNHEY and CDR2 is SVGAGI in the germline V gene. The CDR3 loop is CASSSQGEQYF. In nucleotides, the CDR3 is TGTGCCAGCAGTTCCCAGGGGGAGCAGTACTTC.

This clone was counted a few times. CDR3 amino acids: CASSSTGEPNYGYTF. The CDR3 region has the DNA TGTGCCAGCAGTTCGACAGGGGAACCAAACTATGGCTACACCTTC. This chain uses TRBV27 with TRBJ1-2; 8 bases are a match to TRBD1. The CDR3 runs 15 residues. V lost 4 bases, J lost 2 bases, and 6 bases stayed unmatched. Germline V gene lookup returns CDR1 MNHEY and CDR2 SMNVEV (reference sequence).

The J gene is TRBJ1-1, the V gene TRBV2; the match to TRBD1 covers 11 bases. Losses at the gene ends were 8 bases for V and 0 bases for J; bases not matched to a gene: 8. Germline CDR1 is SNHLY and CDR2 is FYNNEI. The CDR3 runs to 16 residues. In DNA, the CDR3 is TGTGCCAGCGTGCCGGGACAGGGGGGATTGAACACTGAAGCTTTCTTT. It encodes CASVPGQGGLNTEAFF.

In its sample, this clone was seen a few times. The rearrangement uses TRBV27 and TRBJ2-5; 7 bases are a match to TRBD1. V shed 6 bases, J shed 5 bases, and the junction held 9 bases outside the gene matches. This CDR3 has 14 amino acids. CDR1 is MNHEY and CDR2 is SMNVEV in the germline V gene (reference sequence). The CDR3 loop is CASRVTGFIETQYF. For the CDR3, the DNA is TGTGCCAGCAGGGTGACAGGGTTTATTGAGACCCAGTACTTC.

The rearrangement links TRBV6-1 to TRBJ1-5; tentatively, D is TRBD1 (5 bases). The CDR3 has 18 amino acids. V was clipped by 4 bases and J by 1 base, with 20 bases between them. Germline V CDR1 and CDR2: MNHNS, SASEGT. CDR3 loop: CASSAGPPAGSSNQPQHF. The CDR3 DNA sequence: TGTGCCAGCAGTGCGGGACCTCCCGCCGGGAGCAGCAATCAGCCCCAGCATTTT.

This sequence joins TRBV7-2 and TRBJ1-1; D is ambiguous. The ends were cut back, 2 bases at V and 11 bases at J, with 18 bases in the middle. The germline V gene has CDR1 SGHTA and CDR2 FQGNSA. This CDR3 spans 14 amino acids. The chain's CDR3 is CASSLRLREPGAFF. DNA for the CDR3: TGTGCCAGCAGCTTACGACTGCGGGAGCCTGGGGCTTTCTTT.

The chain has TRBV7-9 and TRBJ1-1, with D possibly being TRBD1 (5 bases). The CDR3 runs to 15 residues. Per the germline V gene, CDR1 is SEHNR and CDR2 is FQNEAQ (reference sequence). Trimming took 3 bases from V and 1 from J, leaving 12 bases between them. CDR3 amino acids: CASSLSSGGNTEAFF. The CDR3 coding sequence is TGTGCCAGCAGCTTGTCCTCCGGGGGGAACACTGAAGCTTTCTTT.

The rearrangement links TRBV7-2 to TRBJ1-2; 12 nucleotides align to TRBD1. The trim removed 3 bases at V and 8 bases at J, leaving 4 bases unmatched. Per germline, CDR1 SGHTA and CDR2 FQGNSA. The CDR3 is 14 amino acids. The CDR3 bases are TGTGCCAGCAGCTTGGGACAGGGGGCGCAAGGCTACACCTTC. The encoded protein is CASSLGQGAQGYTF. Variable domain in full (rest from reference TRBV7-2 and TRBJ1-2): GAGVSQSPSNKVTEKGKDVELRCDPISGHTALYWYRQSLGQGLEFLIYFQGNSAPDKSGLPSDRFSAERTGGSVSTLTIQRTQQEDSAVYLCASSLGQGAQGYTFGSGTRLTVV.

The J gene is TRBJ2-5, the V gene TRBV30; 11 positions match TRBD2. V shed 0 bases and J 0 bases; nucleotides not matched to a gene: 9. This CDR3 spans 18 amino acids. Germline CDR1 and CDR2: GTSNPN and SVGIG (reference sequence). For the CDR3, the DNA is TGTGCCTGGAGTGTATGGCGAACTAGCGGGGGAGACCAAGAGACCCAGTACTTC. This gives the protein CAWSVWRTSGGDQETQYF.

The chain employs TRBV7-3 and TRBJ1-1; tentative D call: TRBD1 (5 bases). The V gene's germline CDR1 is SGHTA and CDR2 FQGTGA. The V end was cut by 2 bases, the J end by 5 bases, with 15 bases between. This CDR3 has 15 amino acids. The CDR3 sequence: CASSLSRQGRTEAFF. The CDR3 coding sequence is TGTGCCAGCAGCTTATCGCGGCAGGGAAGGACTGAAGCTTTCTTT.

A few counts support this clone. The chain recombines TRBV5-1 with TRBJ1-5; D may be TRBD1 (6 bases). The CDR3 runs 14 residues. Germline CDR1 is SGHRS and CDR2 is YFSETQ. The V end lost 4 bases, the J end lost 0 bases, and 8 bases lay between the germline ends. The CDR3 is CASSPGDSNQPQHF. The CDR3 DNA follows: TGCGCCAGCAGCCCAGGGGATAGCAATCAGCCCCAGCATTTT.